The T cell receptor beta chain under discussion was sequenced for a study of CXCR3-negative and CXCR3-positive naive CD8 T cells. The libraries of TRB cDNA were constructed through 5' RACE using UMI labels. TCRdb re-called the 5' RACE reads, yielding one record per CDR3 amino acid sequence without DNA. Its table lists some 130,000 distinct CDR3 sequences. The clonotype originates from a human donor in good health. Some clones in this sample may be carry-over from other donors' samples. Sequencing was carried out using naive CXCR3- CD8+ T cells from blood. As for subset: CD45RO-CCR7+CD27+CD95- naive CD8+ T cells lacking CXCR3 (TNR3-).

This chain's CDR3 is CASSWDKNTEAFF. V is TRBV7-2 and J is TRBJ1-1. Germline lookup yields CDR1 SGHTA and CDR2 FQGNSA. The CDR3 consists of 13 residues.